These 30 T cell receptor beta chains were sequenced from one sample in a study of beta chain features in type 1 diabetes. cDNA synthesis used the whole RNA isolate, giving expressed TCRB sequences. The table came from immunoSEQ multiplex PCR; TCRdb's copy has only in-frame clones and leaves some out. The data hold 850,000 to 900,000 clones, with about a sixth observed a single time. The sequenced sample was naive CD4+ T cells from blood. These receptors all come from a woman between 18 and 29 years old in good health.

V and J are TRBV27 and TRBJ2-1; 8 nucleotides agree with TRBD2. V trimming: 3 bases; J trimming: 4 bases; junction bases outside the gene matches: 5. CDR1 is MNHEY and CDR2 is SMNVEV in the germline V gene (reference sequence). CDR3 length equals 15 residues. CDR3 DNA: TGTGCCAGCAGTTTGCGGCTAGCGGGTTACAATGAGCAGTTCTTC. Translation gives CASSLRLAGYNEQFF.

This clone was seen a handful of times. The V gene is TRBV1, the J gene TRBJ2-5; TRBD2 was called by the table and not checked on the DNA. TRBV1 is reported as a pseudogene. This CDR3 spans 17 amino acids. The CDR3 reads CTSSRGLAGCSEETQYF. Here the CDR3 DNA reads TGCACCAGCAGTAGGGGACTAGCGGGATGTAGTGAAGAGACCCAGTACTTC.

Only a few counts were recorded for this clone. The gene calls are TRBV2 and TRBJ1-1; TRBD1 agrees at 11 bases. The CDR3 length is 19 residues. Germline V lookup: CDR1 SNHLY, CDR2 FYNNEI. V lost 5 bases and J lost 0; bases outside the gene matches: 14. CDR3 sequence (DNA): TGTGCCAGCAGTTCCGGAAGGACAGGGGGCACAAACATGAACACTGAAGCTTTCTTT. Translating gives CASSSGRTGGTNMNTEAFF.

This clone was seen only a few times. The same CDR3 can be traced to other DNA sequences in this sample. This chain connects TRBV28 to TRBJ2-7; 8 bases match TRBD1. V trimming: 4 bases; J trimming: 4 bases; junction bases outside the gene matches: 6. The CDR3 has 14 residues. From germline, CDR1 is MDHEN and CDR2 SYDVKM. For the CDR3, the DNA is TGTGCCAGCAGTTCAGGACAGGGTCCATACGAGCAGTACTTC. Residues: CASSSGQGPYEQYF.

The sample holds a few counts of this clone. This sequence joins TRBV21-1 and TRBJ1-5; the table assigns TRBD1, which was not confirmed against the DNA. TRBV21-1 is reported as a pseudogene. CDR3 length equals 15 residues. In nucleotides, the CDR3 is TGTGCCAGCAGCAAGTCTAGGGGCAGCAATCAGCCCCAGCATTTT. Amino acid sequence: CASSKSRGSNQPQHF.

DNA for the CDR3: TGTGCCAGCACTCAGGCGGGGGGAGGTAGCAATCAGCCCCAGCATTTT. It yields the protein CASTQAGGGSNQPQHF. This chain links TRBV28 with TRBJ1-5; a possible D gene is TRBD1 (5 bases). This CDR3 contains 16 residues. Germline-derived CDR1 and CDR2 are MDHEN and SYDVKM. V was trimmed by 7 bases and J by 0 bases, leaving 16 bases between them.

The chain is built from TRBV4-3 and TRBJ2-5, with TRBD2 matching over 7 bases. CDR1 and CDR2 from the germline V gene are LGHNA and YSLEER. The CDR3 sequence is 15 residues long. V was pared by 3 bases and J by 6 bases, with 10 bases of the junction left unmatched. Here the CDR3 reads CASSQQPGLQKTQYF. CDR3 DNA: TGCGCCAGCAGCCAGCAACCGGGACTACAGAAGACCCAGTACTTC.

The rearrangement uses TRBV2 and TRBJ2-1; 8 bases fit TRBD1. Germline CDR1 and CDR2: SNHLY and FYNNEI. Trimming cost V 5 bases and J 8 bases; bases outside gene matches: 11. CDR3 size: 15 residues. The CDR3 DNA reads TGTGCCAGCAGTCGCCGGACAGGGTTACTTCATGAGCAGTTCTTC. It specifies CASSRRTGLLHEQFF.

This clone has only a few counts. This sequence joins TRBV5-1 and TRBJ2-6; D is perhaps TRBD1 or TRBD2 (5 bases each). The V and J ends lost 0 bases and 0 bases respectively, with 13 bases between them. Germline V gene sequence: CDR1 SGHRS, CDR2 YFSETQ. The CDR3 length is 18 residues. This CDR3 reads CASSLGPDGASGANVLTF. CDR3 DNA: TGCGCCAGCAGCTTGGGCCCAGACGGGGCCTCTGGGGCCAACGTCCTGACTTTC.

The V call is TRBV4-1, the J call TRBJ1-3; D is unresolved. Germline CDR1 MGHRA, CDR2 YSYEKL. V lost 4 bases and J lost 2, with 12 bases in between. The CDR3 runs 15 residues. Written as DNA, the CDR3 is TGCGCCAGCAGCCCTCTTGGGATCACTGGAAACACCATATATTTT. Residues: CASSPLGITGNTIYF.

This clone showed up just a few times. This same CDR3 is encoded by further DNA sequences in the sample. The rearrangement joins TRBV28 to TRBJ2-6, with D maybe TRBD2 (7 bases). The V gene's germline CDR1 is MDHEN and CDR2 SYDVKM. The CDR3 is 15 amino acids. V was pared by 3 bases and J by 2 bases, with 8 bases between. The CDR3 is CASSFGGPGANVLTF. In DNA, the CDR3 is TGTGCCAGCAGTTTCGGGGGGCCTGGGGCCAACGTCCTGACTTTC.

The V gene is TRBV28, the J gene TRBJ2-7; possible D gene TRBD2, 6 bases. The V gene's germline CDR1 is MDHEN and CDR2 SYDVKM. The CDR3 is 13 amino acids. Trimming pared 8 bases from V and 2 bases from J, leaving 13 bases between. CDR3 DNA: TGTGCCAGCCGGGGGTACCCCACCTACGAGCAGTACTTC. Translated: CASRGYPTYEQYF.

V is TRBV28 and J is TRBJ2-7, with TRBD2 matching 11 bases. Per the germline V gene, CDR1 is MDHEN and CDR2 is SYDVKM. The trim removed 6 bases at V and 5 bases at J, leaving 9 bases unmatched. CDR3 length: 15 residues. CDR3 nucleotides: TGTGCCAGCAGACCATTAGCGGGAGGGAGCCACGAGCAGTACTTC. Its protein is CASRPLAGGSHEQYF.

The chain carries TRBV11-2 and TRBJ1-5; a weak D match, TRBD1 (6 bases). Per germline, CDR1 SGHAT and CDR2 FQNNGV. The CDR3 totals 13 residues. With 5 bases removed from V and 6 bases from J, the gap between germline ends came to 11 bases. The CDR3 region is CASSPTGFQPQHF. CDR3 coding DNA: TGTGCCAGCAGCCCCACAGGGTTTCAGCCCCAGCATTTT.

The chain is built from TRBV5-4 and TRBJ2-7; 8 nucleotides line up with TRBD1. CDR3 length: 17 amino acids. After removal of 4 bases from V and 6 bases from J, the junction contained 18 bases not matched to a gene. Germline V gives CDR1 SGHNT, CDR2 YYREEE (reference sequence). DNA for the CDR3: TGTGCCAGCAGCCCAATACCAACGGGGACAGGAGGACGCGAGCAGTACTTC. Translated: CASSPIPTGTGGREQYF.

This clone was detected only a few times. The chain has TRBV27 and TRBJ2-7, with a possible D match to TRBD2 (6 bases). CDR3 size: 15 residues. Germline V gene sequence: CDR1 MNHEY, CDR2 SMNVEV (reference sequence). V was trimmed by 3 bases and J by 7 bases, leaving 19 bases between them. CDR3 amino acids: CASSFGNRRVPEQYF. As DNA, the CDR3 is TGTGCCAGCAGTTTTGGGAACAGGAGGGTCCCGGAGCAGTACTTC.

This clone was picked up a small number of times. The J gene is TRBJ2-1, the V gene TRBV2; TRBD2 might be the D (6 bases). Germline CDR1 and CDR2: SNHLY and FYNNEI. V dropped 2 bases and J dropped 4 bases, with 12 bases sitting between them. The CDR3 is made up of 15 amino acids. The CDR3 DNA reads as TGTGCCAGCAGTGAACGGGGGAAGGGGTACAATGAGCAGTTCTTC. Protein product: CASSERGKGYNEQFF.

The rearrangement links TRBV5-6 to TRBJ2-1, with D possibly matching TRBD1 (5 bases). There are 15 residues in the CDR3. Trimming shortened V by 0 bases and J by 3 bases, and 10 bases separated the two germline ends. Germline CDR1 SGHDT, CDR2 YYEEEE. CDR3 in DNA: TGTGCCAGCAGCTTGGCCCCGACAGTCTACAATGAGCAGTTCTTC. Its protein is CASSLAPTVYNEQFF.

The V and J genes are TRBV5-4 and TRBJ2-7; D is perhaps TRBD1 (6 bases). Trimming stripped 6 bases from V and 4 bases from J, with 8 bases between. The CDR3 runs to 11 residues. Germline V lookup: CDR1 SGHNT, CDR2 YYREEE (reference sequence). The CDR3 spells CASTQGYEQYF. In DNA form, the CDR3 reads TGTGCCAGCACACAGGGATACGAGCAGTACTTC. Filled out from reference TRBV5-4 and TRBJ2-7, the complete variable domain reads ETGVTQSPTHLIKTRGQQVTLRCSSQSGHNTVSWYQQALGQGPQFIFQYYREEENGRGNFPPRFSGLQFPNYSSELNVNALELDDSALYLCASTQGYEQYFGPGTRLTVT.

V and J are TRBV15 and TRBJ1-1, with no clear D. Trimming removed 1 base from V and 8 bases from J, with 8 bases in between. Germline CDR1 LNHNV, CDR2 YYDKDF (reference sequence). The CDR3 contains 12 residues. CDR3 DNA sequence: TGTGCCACCAGCAGAGGACGGACGGAAGCTTTCTTT. This codes for CATSRGRTEAFF.

The chain recombines TRBV6-5 with TRBJ2-1; D ambiguous. CDR3 length: 15 amino acids. In germline, CDR1 is MNHEY, CDR2 SVGAGI. V was shortened by 0 bases and J by 0 bases, with 6 bases between the two germline ends. CDR3 nucleotides: TGTGCCAGCAGTTACTCAAGTAGCTCCTACAATGAGCAGTTCTTC. Its translation: CASSYSSSSYNEQFF.

The genes are TRBV7-3 and TRBJ2-3; 7 bases match TRBD1. Germline V lookup: CDR1 SGHTA, CDR2 FQGTGA. CDR3 size: 13 residues. Trimming removed 5 bases from V and 5 bases from J; junction bases left unmatched: 4. The CDR3, as DNA: TGTGCCAGCAGCGGACAGGATCAAGATACGCAGTATTTT. This gives the protein CASSGQDQDTQYF.

On this clone: Other DNA sequences in this specimen translate into the identical CDR3. This chain joins TRBV2 and TRBJ2-1, with TRBD2 as a possible D gene (6 bases). The CDR3 is 13 amino acids. V gave up 2 bases and J gave up 4 bases, with 6 bases separating them. CDR1 and CDR2 (germline): SNHLY, FYNNEI. The CDR3: CASSELAYNEQFF. The CDR3 DNA reads as TGTGCCAGCAGTGAACTAGCGTACAATGAGCAGTTCTTC.

This clone was counted only a few times. The chain carries TRBV7-2 and TRBJ2-3; 7 bases fit TRBD2. V lost 11 bases, J lost 4 bases, and 6 bases stayed unmatched. The CDR3 sequence is 12 residues long. CDR1 SGHTA and CDR2 FQGNSA come from the germline V gene. The DNA for the CDR3 is TGTGCCGGGAGCGGGATTTCAGATACGCAGTATTTT. This translates into CAGSGISDTQYF.

This clone appeared a few times. The J gene is TRBJ1-2, the V gene TRBV28; 8 nucleotides line up with TRBD1. The CDR3 is made up of 15 amino acids. Losses at the gene ends were 5 bases for V and 8 bases for J; bases not matched to a gene: 13. From germline, CDR1 is MDHEN and CDR2 SYDVKM. The CDR3 region is CASSPWDRPFSGYTF. CDR3 in DNA: TGTGCCAGCAGTCCCTGGGACAGGCCTTTCTCAGGCTACACCTTC.

This chain joins TRBV9 and TRBJ1-1; D not certain. Per the germline V gene, CDR1 is SGDLS and CDR2 is YYNGEE. The CDR3 loop spans 15 amino acids. Trimming removed 0 bases from V and 4 bases from J, with 13 bases in between. CDR3 nucleotides: TGTGCCAGCAGCGTAGCCGCTTTCGAGAGCACTGAAGCTTTCTTT. Translated, it gives CASSVAAFESTEAFF.

This rearrangement joins TRBV20-1 to TRBJ1-4; maybe TRBD1 (6 bases). This CDR3 has 11 amino acids. Trimming stripped 2 bases from V and 9 bases from J, with 7 bases between. Germline V gene sequence: CDR1 DFQATT, CDR2 SNEGSKA (reference sequence). The CDR3 reads CSARQGQKLFF. The CDR3 DNA reads as TGCAGTGCTAGACAGGGGCAAAAACTGTTTTTT.

The count of this clone is one. A much larger clone is a single base away; this may be a read error. J is TRBJ1-5 and V is TRBV27, with unresolved D. Germline CDR1 is MNHEY and CDR2 is SMNVEV (reference sequence). The CDR3 totals 13 residues. V was pared by 5 bases and J by 1 base, with 6 bases between. The CDR3 nucleotides read TGTGCCAGCAGTGACAAGAGCAATCAGCCCCAGCATTTT. Amino acids: CASSDKSNQPQHF.

CDR3 nucleotide sequence: TGTGCCAGCAGCCCGGCGGGCAGGCGACCCACTGAAGCTTTCTTT. Protein sequence: CASSPAGRRPTEAFF. V usage is TRBV5-4 and J usage is TRBJ1-1; D remains unclear. V gave up 4 bases and J gave up 4 bases, with 17 bases separating them. The CDR3 is made up of 15 amino acids. Per germline, CDR1 SGHNT and CDR2 YYREEE (reference sequence).

This clone was detected only a few times. V is TRBV4-3 and J is TRBJ1-2; no clear D gene. The CDR3 is made up of 15 amino acids. Germline CDR1 LGHNA, CDR2 YSLEER. V lost 2 bases and J lost 5, with 15 bases in between. The CDR3 reads CASSQSGNPPYGYTF. CDR3 sequence (DNA): TGCGCCAGCAGCCAATCCGGGAACCCCCCTTATGGCTACACCTTC.